The entry below gives a single T cell receptor (beta chain) sequence along with its context. The antigen is unknown. The study ran its PCR with 60 Vbeta and 13 Jbeta primers. Generated by immunoSEQ multiplex PCR, the TCRdb table keeps only in-frame clones and is missing some. Here the sample spans 100,000 to 150,000 clones, approximately 74% being singletons. Trimming took 5 bases from V and 1 from J, leaving 9 bases between them. This CDR3 has 14 amino acids. Germline CDR1 is LNHDA and CDR2 is SQIVND (reference sequence). This entry belongs to a study of cytomegalovirus exposure and HLA in healthy donors. General study results and limits: It was about 150 TCR beta chains that were listed as cytomegalovirus-associated.

What was sequenced was PBMCs. The origin of this receptor is a man aged 35 to 55 in good health and CMV-seropositive. V usage is TRBV19 and J usage is TRBJ1-5; D not resolved. CDR3 nucleotides: TGTGCCAGTAGTCCCCAGATAAGCAATCAGCCCCAGCATTTT. It encodes CASSPQISNQPQHF.